The next 19 T cell receptor beta chains were all read from a single sample in a study of blood T cell repertoires in COVID-19. Generated by immunoSEQ multiplex PCR, the TCRdb table keeps only in-frame clones and is missing some. Seen here are some 140,000 clones, 84% observed once, and the top ten hold approximately 1.5%. Input material: peripheral blood. These TCRs come from a man in his 60s with acute or convalescent COVID-19.

This clone is a singleton in its sample. The rearrangement links TRBV5-1 to TRBJ2-1; TRBD1 matches 9 bases. Germline V CDR1 and CDR2: SGHRS, YFSETQ. Trimming cost V 6 bases and J 9 bases; bases outside gene matches: 13. The CDR3 runs 15 residues. DNA of the CDR3: TGCGCCAGCATAACCGGGACAGGGAGCGACGGTGAGCAGTTCTTC. Its protein product is CASITGTGSDGEQFF.

This rearrangement joins TRBV7-8 to TRBJ2-6; 11 bases are shared with TRBD2. After removal of 1 base from V and 0 bases from J, the junction contained 5 bases not matched to a gene. Germline V gene sequence: CDR1 SGHVS, CDR2 FQNEAQ. CDR3 length: 19 amino acids. CDR3 loop: CASSLGLAGGVSGANVLTF. The CDR3 bases are TGTGCCAGCAGCTTAGGGCTAGCGGGGGGAGTCTCTGGGGCCAACGTCCTGACTTTC.

J is TRBJ1-5 and V is TRBV20-1; D is perhaps TRBD1 (5 bases). The CDR3 length is 13 residues. Germline V gene lookup returns CDR1 DFQATT and CDR2 SNEGSKA (reference sequence). Trimming left V 3 bases short and J 3 bases short, with 9 bases between. The CDR3 DNA reads as TGCAGTGCTAGTACCAGGGACAATCAGCCCCAGCATTTT. It specifies CSASTRDNQPQHF.

In nucleotides, the CDR3 is TGTGCTAGTGAAGACAGGGGTTCCTACGAGCAGTACTTC. Translated: CASEDRGSYEQYF. The chain recombines TRBV12-5 with TRBJ2-7, with 8 positions matching TRBD1. After removal of 7 bases from V and 1 base from J, the junction contained 3 bases not matched to a gene. The CDR3 has 13 amino acids. Germline CDR1 reads LGHNT; CDR2 reads FRNRAP.

The chain carries TRBV30 and TRBJ1-1; D is unresolved. The CDR3 covers 10 residues. Trimming stripped 7 bases from V and 5 bases from J, with 8 bases between. The germline CDR1 and CDR2 sequences are GTSNPN and SVGIG (reference sequence). CDR3 in amino acids: CAFGVTEAFF. DNA for the CDR3: TGTGCCTTCGGGGTGACTGAAGCTTTCTTT.

This sequence joins TRBV9 and TRBJ2-1; 7 bases match TRBD2. The junction had 6 bases not matched to a gene; V was cut back by 0 bases and J by 0 bases. Germline CDR1 SGDLS, CDR2 YYNGEE. There are 17 residues in the CDR3. CDR3 protein: CASSVGLAGGSYNEQFF. Written as DNA, the CDR3 is TGTGCCAGCAGCGTAGGACTAGCCGGTGGCTCCTACAATGAGCAGTTCTTC.

The V and J genes are TRBV5-1 and TRBJ1-1, with D possibly TRBD1 on 6 matching bases. In germline, CDR1 is SGHRS, CDR2 YFSETQ. This CDR3 comprises 14 residues. Trimming left V 1 base short and J 3 bases short, with 10 bases between. In DNA form, the CDR3 reads TGCGCCAGCAGCTTGTTCTCAGGGGACACTGAAGCTTTCTTT. Translated: CASSLFSGDTEAFF.

V is TRBV7-3 and J is TRBJ2-7; 13 bases are shared with TRBD2. Unmatched junction bases numbered 2, after V lost 5 bases and J lost 1 base. The germline CDR1 and CDR2 sequences are SGHTA and FQGTGA. This CDR3 is 15 amino acids long. The CDR3 here is CASSPGLAGSYEQYF. As DNA, the CDR3 is TGTGCCAGCAGCCCGGGACTAGCGGGATCCTACGAGCAGTACTTC.

This clone was seen a few times. This chain uses TRBV3-1 (or the pseudogene TRBV3-2) with TRBJ2-7; unclear D gene. The CDR3 has 12 amino acids. Trimming left V 2 bases short and J 2 bases short, with 4 bases between. Looked up from germline, CDR1 is LGHDT and CDR2 is YNNKEL (reference sequence). The CDR3 sequence is CASSQFTYEQYF. The CDR3 region has the DNA TGTGCCAGCAGCCAATTCACCTACGAGCAGTACTTC.

This chain connects TRBV13 to TRBJ1-2; TRBD1 matches at 7 bases. Germline loops: CDR1 PRHDT, CDR2 FYEKMQ (reference sequence). The CDR3 runs to 15 residues. The J segment lost 1 base and the V segment lost 4 bases, leaving 6 bases of the junction unmatched. DNA of the CDR3: TGTGCCAGCAGCTCGCTGGACAGGATTAACTATGGCTACACCTTC. It yields the protein CASSSLDRINYGYTF. Looking up the rest from reference TRBV13 and TRBJ1-2 gives the full variable domain: AAGVIQSPRHLIKEKRETATLKCYPIPRHDTVYWYQQGPGQDPQFLISFYEKMQSDKGSIPDRFSAQQFSDYHSELNMSSLELGDSALYFCASSSLDRINYGYTFGSGTRLTVV.

This clone was recorded a few times. J is TRBJ2-3 and V is TRBV11-2, with D possibly being TRBD2 (6 bases). The V end lost 1 base, the J end lost 5 bases, and 13 bases lay between the germline ends. The CDR3 loop spans 15 amino acids. Germline V CDR1 and CDR2: SGHAT, FQNNGV. The CDR3 sequence: CASSLGPGRLDTQYF. DNA of the CDR3: TGTGCCAGCAGCTTAGGGCCAGGGAGGTTAGATACGCAGTATTTT.

The rearrangement links TRBV7-2 to TRBJ2-5; 7 nucleotides align to TRBD1. CDR1 is SGHTA and CDR2 is FQGNSA in the germline V gene. J was trimmed by 2 bases and V by 5 bases; bases with no gene match: 11. This CDR3 has 16 amino acids. The CDR3 DNA reads as TGTGCCAGCAGCCCTTCGGGTCGGACAGGTCAAGAGACCCAGTACTTC. Translating gives CASSPSGRTGQETQYF.

This clone was observed once. The chain links TRBV5-1 to TRBJ1-1; 8 bases fit TRBD1. The trim removed 6 bases at V and 3 bases at J, leaving 10 bases unmatched. The CDR3 has 15 residues. Looked up from germline, CDR1 is SGHRS and CDR2 is YFSETQ. CDR3 bases: TGCGCCAGCACCATCTCAGGGGGCAAACACACTGAAGCTTTCTTT. It is translated as CASTISGGKHTEAFF.

The rearrangement joins TRBV7-2 to TRBJ2-1; no definite D call. The germline CDR1 and CDR2 sequences are SGHTA and FQGNSA. The CDR3 length is 12 residues. V lost 5 bases to trimming and J lost 8 bases, with 10 bases between them. CDR3 DNA sequence: TGTGCCAGCAGCGCCGCTAACTATGAGCAGTTCTTC. Its translation is CASSAANYEQFF.

V is TRBV27 and J is TRBJ2-3; perhaps TRBD1 as D (6 bases). The V and J ends lost 5 bases and 1 base respectively, with 16 bases between them. Looked up from germline, CDR1 is MNHEY and CDR2 is SMNVEV (reference sequence). The CDR3 contains 16 residues. DNA of the CDR3: TGTGCCAGCAGTCACAGGGTAGGACGCCGCACAGATACGCAGTATTTT. It encodes CASSHRVGRRTDTQYF.

This chain joins TRBV10-1 and TRBJ1-2; possibly TRBD1 for D (6 bases). V shed 8 bases and J shed 2 bases, with 12 bases lying between them. This CDR3 is 13 amino acids long. Germline assignment: CDR1 WNHNN and CDR2 SYGVQD (reference sequence). DNA of the CDR3: TGCGCCAGCGCCCCGACAGGAAACTATGGCTACACCTTC. Amino acids: CASAPTGNYGYTF.

The chain employs TRBV10-3 and TRBJ1-2; 7 bases are shared with TRBD1. The trim removed 7 bases at V and 5 bases at J, leaving 10 bases unmatched. Per the germline V gene, CDR1 is ENHRY and CDR2 is SYGVKD. This CDR3 has 14 amino acids. CDR3 amino acids: CAITTGSPQYGYTF. CDR3 coding DNA: TGTGCCATCACGACAGGGTCACCACAGTATGGCTACACCTTC.

V usage is TRBV12-3 or TRBV12-4 and J usage is TRBJ2-1; a possible D gene is TRBD1 (6 bases). V lost 4 bases to trimming and J lost 4 bases, with 8 bases between them. The CDR3 has 13 amino acids. CDR3 DNA: TGTGCCAGCAGTTCACAGGGATACAATGAGCAGTTCTTC. Translating gives CASSSQGYNEQFF.

The CDR3 is CASSSRTHSYEQYF. Here the CDR3 DNA reads TGTGCCAGCAGTTCACGGACTCACTCCTACGAGCAGTACTTC. The genes are TRBV6-5 and TRBJ2-7, with a weak D call TRBD2 (5 bases). Germline V gene lookup returns CDR1 MNHEY and CDR2 SVGAGI. Trimming took 4 bases from V and 0 from J, leaving 10 bases between them. This CDR3 comprises 14 residues.